Below, 16 T cell receptor beta chains from the same sample are listed, as sequenced in a study of T cell repertoires in cytomegalovirus infection. TCRdb independently ran MiXCR on the reads; one entry per CDR3 protein. This repertoire shows around 530,000 distinct CDR3 sequences, 26% found once; its top ten account for approximately 13%. Sequenced: PBMCs. The origin of the receptors is a human donor in good health (CMV status not recorded). Some clones in this sample may be carry-over from other donors' samples.

On this clonotype: One junction end disagrees with the germline gene, perhaps due to a read error. The chain employs TRBV19 and TRBJ1-1; TRBD1 aligns across 9 bases. The germline V gene has CDR1 LNHDA and CDR2 SQIVND (reference sequence). The CDR3 is 13 residues long. The CDR3, as DNA: TGTGCCAGTAGCCAACCCATTGGGGACAGGGCGTTTTTT. Translated, it gives CASSQPIGDRAFF.

This clonotype was seen a few times. V usage is TRBV6-5 and J usage is TRBJ2-2; 11 bases are a match to TRBD2. In germline, CDR1 is MNHEY, CDR2 SVGAGI. The V segment lost 6 bases and the J segment 3 bases; nucleotides outside the gene matches: 12. The CDR3 loop spans 18 amino acids. This chain's CDR3 is CASSETSGKGGYTGELFF. CDR3 bases: TGTGCCAGCAGCGAGACTAGCGGGAAGGGGGGTTACACCGGGGAGCTGTTTTTT.

The CDR3 DNA is TGTGCCAGCAGCTTAAACCCGTCCTACGAGCAGTACGTC. It translates to CASSLNPSYEQYV. The V call is TRBV11-2, the J call TRBJ2-7; the D is unclear. The V and J ends lost 2 bases and 1 base respectively, with 6 bases between them. Looked up from germline, CDR1 is SGHAT and CDR2 is FQNNGV. The CDR3 loop spans 13 amino acids.

With respect to this clonotype: A much larger clone differs from this one at a single base, so this may be a read error. The CDR3 DNA reads TGTGCCAGCAGTTCGGGGGCAGGATACACCGGGGAGCTGTTTTTT. This translates into CASSSGAGYTGELFF. The chain uses TRBV12-3 or TRBV12-4 and TRBJ2-2; D is tentatively TRBD1 or TRBD2 (6 bases each). The V end was cut by 4 bases, the J end by 3 bases, with 12 bases between. This CDR3 is built from 15 residues.

V is TRBV7-7 and J is TRBJ2-3; TRBD2 matches 11 bases. Germline V CDR1 and CDR2: SSHAT, FNYEAQ (reference sequence). The CDR3 runs 15 residues. The junction had 6 bases not matched to a gene; V was cut back by 4 bases and J by 6 bases. CDR3 loop: CASSSGTSGSDTQYF. As DNA, the CDR3 is TGTGCCAGCAGCTCTGGGACTAGCGGATCCGATACGCAGTATTTT.

The chain has TRBV5-6 and TRBJ2-3; D remains ambiguous. The V gene's germline CDR1 is SGHDT and CDR2 YYEEEE. Trimming stripped 6 bases from V and 0 bases from J, with 14 bases between. This CDR3 has 15 residues. The CDR3 protein is CASKPTGTSTDTQYF. CDR3 DNA: TGTGCCAGCAAGCCGACTGGAACTAGCACAGATACGCAGTATTTT. Drawing the rest from reference TRBV5-6 and TRBJ2-3, the complete variable domain is DAGVTQSPTHLIKTRGQQVTLRCSPKSGHDTVSWYQQALGQGPQFIFQYYEEEERQRGNFPDRFSGHQFPNYSSELNVNALLLGDSALYLCASKPTGTSTDTQYFGPGTRLTVL.

In its sample, this clonotype was seen a few times. It may be a read error: a sequence one base away is much more abundant. V gene TRBV12-3 or TRBV12-4 combines with J gene TRBJ2-7; 8 bases fit TRBD1. The CDR3 is 13 amino acids. V shed 6 bases, J shed 3 bases, and the junction held 4 bases outside the gene matches. Written as DNA, the CDR3 is TGTGCCAGCAGCCCGGGACAGGTCTACGAGCAGTACTTC. This codes for CASSPGQVYEQYF.

The table lists this clonotype with many counts. The V gene is TRBV28, the J gene TRBJ1-1; possible D gene TRBD1, 5 bases. Germline CDR1 MDHEN, CDR2 SYDVKM. This CDR3 has 16 residues. Trimming pared 3 bases from V and 7 bases from J, leaving 21 bases between. In DNA, the CDR3 is TGTGCCAGCAGTTTTCCTGGTCTCGGGGCGCGTAGTGAAGCTTTCTTT. This encodes CASSFPGLGARSEAFF. Using reference TRBV28 and TRBJ1-1 for the parts outside the CDR3, the full variable domain is DVKVTQSSRYLVKRTGEKVFLECVQDMDHENMFWYRQDPGLGLRLIYFSYDVKMKEKGDIPEGYSVSREKKERFSLILESASTNQTSMYLCASSFPGLGARSEAFFGQGTRLTVV.

This clonotype was counted ten times or more. The J gene is TRBJ2-1, the V gene TRBV12-3 or TRBV12-4; D is possibly TRBD2 (6 bases). CDR3 size: 14 residues. With 7 bases removed from V and 5 bases from J, the gap between germline ends came to 15 bases. CDR3 in amino acids: CASTVGGPNNEQFF. The CDR3 coding sequence is TGTGCCAGCACCGTGGGGGGACCCAACAATGAGCAGTTCTTC.

This chain uses TRBV29-1 with TRBJ1-5; 7 nucleotides line up with TRBD1. The junction had 9 bases not matched to a gene; V was cut back by 6 bases and J by 7 bases. CDR3 length equals 13 residues. Germline V CDR1 and CDR2: SQVTM, ANQGSEA. CDR3 nucleotides: TGCAGCGTCCTCACAGGGGTTGACCAGCCCCAGCATTTT. Amino acid sequence: CSVLTGVDQPQHF.

CDR3 residues: CATPTRGGAGYTF. Written as DNA, the CDR3 is TGTGCCACCCCCACCAGGGGAGGTGCGGGCTACACCTTC. This sequence joins TRBV12-3 or TRBV12-4 and TRBJ1-2; perhaps TRBD1 as D (6 bases). The V end lost 10 bases, the J end lost 8 bases, and 20 bases lay between the germline ends. The CDR3 spans 13 residues.

The chain employs TRBV7-2 and TRBJ2-5; 9 bases match TRBD2. CDR1 SGHTA and CDR2 FQGNSA come from the germline V gene. The J segment lost 2 bases and the V segment lost 3 bases, leaving 4 bases of the junction unmatched. This CDR3 comprises 15 residues. In DNA form, the CDR3 reads TGTGCCAGCAGCTTCAGACTAGCGGCTCAAGAGACCCAGTACTTC. Its protein is CASSFRLAAQETQYF.

This clonotype was found many times. The gene calls are TRBV7-6 and TRBJ1-5; maybe TRBD1 (5 bases). The CDR3 runs to 16 residues. Germline lookup yields CDR1 SGHVS and CDR2 FNYEAQ. The V gene lost 5 bases and the J gene lost 0 bases, with 14 bases spanning the gap. CDR3 in DNA: TGTGCCAGCAGCGTTGACAGTCCCTATAGCAATCAGCCCCAGCATTTT. Translated, it gives CASSVDSPYSNQPQHF.

This rearrangement joins TRBV10-3 to TRBJ2-7; no firm D call. The CDR3 sequence is 14 residues long. V was cut by 2 bases and J by 2 bases, with 10 bases left in between. Germline V gene lookup returns CDR1 ENHRY and CDR2 SYGVKD. The chain's CDR3 is CAISEEGLTYEQYF. For the CDR3, the DNA is TGTGCCATCAGTGAGGAAGGATTGACCTACGAGCAGTACTTC.

This clonotype was recorded a few times. The V call is TRBV11-2, the J call TRBJ2-7; TRBD2 matches 9 bases. This CDR3 contains 13 residues. CDR1 and CDR2 (germline): SGHAT, FQNNGV. V lost 3 bases and J lost 5; bases outside the gene matches: 2. For the CDR3, the DNA is TGTGCCAGCAGCTTTAGCGGGGGCAACGAGCAGTACGTC. It specifies CASSFSGGNEQYV.

The chain uses TRBV29-1 and TRBJ1-5; D remains ambiguous. V lost 6 bases to trimming and J lost 2 bases, with 11 bases between them. Germline CDR1 SQVTM, CDR2 ANQGSEA. This CDR3 has 13 amino acids. CDR3 sequence (DNA): TGCAGCGTCCGAGAGGTGGGCAATCAGCCCCAGCATTTT. Protein product: CSVREVGNQPQHF.